This T cell receptor beta chain was sequenced during a study of control samples from healthy donors and cancer patients. In germline, CDR1 is MNHEY, CDR2 SMNVEV (reference sequence). V was shortened by 2 bases and J by 4 bases, with 13 bases between the two germline ends. This CDR3 has 15 amino acids. Sequencing used immunoSEQ multiplex PCR; TCRdb keeps in-frame clones, though not all of them. The data show about 130,000 clones, 85% to 95% seen once. The gene calls are TRBV27 and TRBJ2-3; the D gene is possibly TRBD1 (6 bases). Sequenced sample: PBMCs. The clonotype was recovered from a man aged 50 or older with head and neck cancer. Here the CDR3 DNA reads TGTGCCAGCAGTTTAGCAGGGGTTTATGCAGATACGCAGTATTTT. This translates into CASSLAGVYADTQYF.